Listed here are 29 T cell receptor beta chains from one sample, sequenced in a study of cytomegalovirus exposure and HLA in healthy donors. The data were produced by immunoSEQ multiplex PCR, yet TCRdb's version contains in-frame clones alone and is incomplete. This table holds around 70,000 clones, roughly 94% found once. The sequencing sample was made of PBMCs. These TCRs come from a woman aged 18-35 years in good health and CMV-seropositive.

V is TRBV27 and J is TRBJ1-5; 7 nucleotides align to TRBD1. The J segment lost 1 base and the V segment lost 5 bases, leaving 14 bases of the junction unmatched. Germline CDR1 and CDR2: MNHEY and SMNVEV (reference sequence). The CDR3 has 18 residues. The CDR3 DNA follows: TGTGCCAGCAGTCCCCTAACCCCCCAGGGGGAAAGCAATCAGCCCCAGCATTTT. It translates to CASSPLTPQGESNQPQHF.

The CDR3 sequence: CASSDQGIGGYTF. The CDR3 DNA sequence: TGTGCCAGCAGTGACCAGGGAATCGGGGGCTACACCTTC. The rearrangement links TRBV2 to TRBJ1-2; tentative D call: TRBD1 (5 bases). The germline gives CDR1 SNHLY, CDR2 FYNNEI. Deletions cut 3 bases from V and 8 bases from J, with 13 bases between. The CDR3 runs to 13 residues.

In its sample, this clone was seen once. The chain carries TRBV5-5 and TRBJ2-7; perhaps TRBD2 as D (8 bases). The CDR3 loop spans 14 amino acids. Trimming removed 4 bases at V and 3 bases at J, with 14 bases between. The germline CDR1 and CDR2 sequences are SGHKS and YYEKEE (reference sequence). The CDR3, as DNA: TGTGCCAGCAGCCGGGAGGGGGCAGACTACGAGCAGTACTTC. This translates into CASSREGADYEQYF.

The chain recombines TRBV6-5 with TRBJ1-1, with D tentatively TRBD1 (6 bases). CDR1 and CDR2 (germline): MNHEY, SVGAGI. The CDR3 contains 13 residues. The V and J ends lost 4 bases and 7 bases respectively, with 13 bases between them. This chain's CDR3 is CASSSTPGHEAFF. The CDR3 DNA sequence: TGTGCCAGCAGTTCGACCCCGGGACATGAAGCTTTCTTT.

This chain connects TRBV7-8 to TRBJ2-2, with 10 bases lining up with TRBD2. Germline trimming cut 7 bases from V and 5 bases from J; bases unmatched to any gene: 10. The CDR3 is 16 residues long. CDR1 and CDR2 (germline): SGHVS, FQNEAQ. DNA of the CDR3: TGTGCCAGCAAGGGGAGCGGGGGGGCGTGGACCGGGGAGCTGTTTTTT. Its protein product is CASKGSGGAWTGELFF.

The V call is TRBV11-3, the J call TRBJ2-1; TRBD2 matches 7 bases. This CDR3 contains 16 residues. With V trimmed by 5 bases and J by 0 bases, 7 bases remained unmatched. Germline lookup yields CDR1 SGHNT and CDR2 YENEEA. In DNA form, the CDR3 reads TGTGCCAGCAGCCCCCGAGCGGGGAGCTCCTACAATGAGCAGTTCTTC. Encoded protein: CASSPRAGSSYNEQFF.

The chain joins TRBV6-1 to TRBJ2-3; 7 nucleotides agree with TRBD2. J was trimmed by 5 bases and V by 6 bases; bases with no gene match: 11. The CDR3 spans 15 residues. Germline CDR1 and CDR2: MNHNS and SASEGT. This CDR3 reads CASRGGSIKKDTQYF. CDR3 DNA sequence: TGTGCCAGCAGGGGGGGGAGTATAAAAAAAGATACGCAGTATTTT.

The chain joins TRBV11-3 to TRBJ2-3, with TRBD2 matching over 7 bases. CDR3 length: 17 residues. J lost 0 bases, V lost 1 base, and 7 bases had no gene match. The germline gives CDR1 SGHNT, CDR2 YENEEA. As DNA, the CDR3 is TGTGCCAGCAGCTTAGTGGCGGGGGTCACTAGCACAGATACGCAGTATTTT. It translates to CASSLVAGVTSTDTQYF. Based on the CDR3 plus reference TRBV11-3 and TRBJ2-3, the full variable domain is EAGVVQSPRYKIIEKKQPVAFWCNPISGHNTLYWYLQNLGQGPELLIRYENEEAVDDSQLPKDRFSAERLKGVDSTLKIQPAELGDSAVYLCASSLVAGVTSTDTQYFGPGTRLTVL.

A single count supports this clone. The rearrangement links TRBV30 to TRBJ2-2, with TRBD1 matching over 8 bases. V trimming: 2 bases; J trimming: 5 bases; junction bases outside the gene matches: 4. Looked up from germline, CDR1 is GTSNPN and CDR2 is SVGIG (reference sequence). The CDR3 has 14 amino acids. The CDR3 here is CAWSPTGGTGELFF. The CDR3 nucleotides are TGTGCCTGGAGTCCTACAGGGGGGACCGGGGAGCTGTTTTTT.

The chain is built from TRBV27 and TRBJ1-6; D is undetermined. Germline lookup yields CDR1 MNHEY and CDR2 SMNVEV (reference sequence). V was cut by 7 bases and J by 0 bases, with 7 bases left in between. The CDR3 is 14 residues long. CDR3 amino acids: CASKRDSYNSPLHF. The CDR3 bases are TGTGCCAGCAAACGGGACTCCTATAATTCACCCCTCCACTTT.

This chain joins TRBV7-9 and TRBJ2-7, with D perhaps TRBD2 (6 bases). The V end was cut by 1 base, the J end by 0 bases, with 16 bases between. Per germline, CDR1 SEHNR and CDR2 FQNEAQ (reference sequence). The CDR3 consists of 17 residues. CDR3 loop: CASSLESRGLPSYEQYF. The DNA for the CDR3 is TGTGCCAGCAGCTTAGAGTCGCGGGGACTTCCCTCCTACGAGCAGTACTTC.

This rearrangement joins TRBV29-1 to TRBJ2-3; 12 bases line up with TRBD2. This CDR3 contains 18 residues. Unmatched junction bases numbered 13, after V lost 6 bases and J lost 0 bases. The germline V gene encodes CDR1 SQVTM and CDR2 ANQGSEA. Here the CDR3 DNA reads TGCAGCGTCCTCGGATTTTCTAGCGGGGGGGTTAGCACAGATACGCAGTATTTT. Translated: CSVLGFSSGGVSTDTQYF.

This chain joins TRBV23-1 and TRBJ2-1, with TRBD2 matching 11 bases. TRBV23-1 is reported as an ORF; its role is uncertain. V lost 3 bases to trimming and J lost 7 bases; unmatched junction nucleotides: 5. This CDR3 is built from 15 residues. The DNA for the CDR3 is TGCGCCAGCAGTCAGCCTGGGACTAGCGGTAATGAGCAGTTCTTC. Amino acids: CASSQPGTSGNEQFF.

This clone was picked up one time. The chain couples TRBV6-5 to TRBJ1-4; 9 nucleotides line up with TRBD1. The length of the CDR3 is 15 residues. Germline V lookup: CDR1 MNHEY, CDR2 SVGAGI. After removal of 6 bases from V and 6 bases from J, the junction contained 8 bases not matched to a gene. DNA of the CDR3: TGTGCCAGCAGACTATTGACAGGGGGAGATGAAAAACTGTTTTTT. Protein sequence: CASRLLTGGDEKLFF.

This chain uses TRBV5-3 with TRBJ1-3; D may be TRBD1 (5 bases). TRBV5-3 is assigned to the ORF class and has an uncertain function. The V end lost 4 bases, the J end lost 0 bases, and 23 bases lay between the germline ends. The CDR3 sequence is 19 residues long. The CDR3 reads CARSPPDRQQPFSGNTIYF. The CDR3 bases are TGTGCCAGAAGCCCCCCGGATAGACAGCAGCCTTTCTCTGGAAACACCATATATTTT.

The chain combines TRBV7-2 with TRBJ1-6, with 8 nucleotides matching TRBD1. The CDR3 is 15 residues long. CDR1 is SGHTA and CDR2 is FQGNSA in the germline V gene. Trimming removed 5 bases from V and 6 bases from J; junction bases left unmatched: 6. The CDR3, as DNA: TGTGCCAGCAGCAATCAGGGGGCAATTAATTCACCCCTCCACTTT. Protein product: CASSNQGAINSPLHF.

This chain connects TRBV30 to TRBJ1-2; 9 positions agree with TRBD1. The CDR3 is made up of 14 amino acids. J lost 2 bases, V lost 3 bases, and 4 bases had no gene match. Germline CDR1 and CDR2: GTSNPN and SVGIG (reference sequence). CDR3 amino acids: CAWSHRGPNYGYTF. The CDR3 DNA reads TGTGCCTGGAGCCACAGGGGGCCGAACTATGGCTACACCTTC.

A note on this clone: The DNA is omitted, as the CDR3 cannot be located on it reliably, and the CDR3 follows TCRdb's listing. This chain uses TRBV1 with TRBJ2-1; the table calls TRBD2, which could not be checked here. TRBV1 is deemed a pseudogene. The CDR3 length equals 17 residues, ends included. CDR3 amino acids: CTSSQARWVGGGNEQFF.

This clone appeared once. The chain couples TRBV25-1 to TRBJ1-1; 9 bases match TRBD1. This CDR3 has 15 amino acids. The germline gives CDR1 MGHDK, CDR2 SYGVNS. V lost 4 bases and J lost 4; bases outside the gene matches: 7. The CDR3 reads CASSATGGLGTEAFF. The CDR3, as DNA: TGTGCCAGCAGTGCGACAGGGGGGCTGGGCACTGAAGCTTTCTTT.

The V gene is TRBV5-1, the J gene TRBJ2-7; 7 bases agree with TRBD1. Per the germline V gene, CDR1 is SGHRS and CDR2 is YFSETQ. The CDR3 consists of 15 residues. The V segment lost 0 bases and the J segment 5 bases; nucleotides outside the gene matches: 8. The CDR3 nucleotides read TGCGCCAGCAGCTTGGATGACAGGGTAGGACACGAGCAGTACTTC. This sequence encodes CASSLDDRVGHEQYF.

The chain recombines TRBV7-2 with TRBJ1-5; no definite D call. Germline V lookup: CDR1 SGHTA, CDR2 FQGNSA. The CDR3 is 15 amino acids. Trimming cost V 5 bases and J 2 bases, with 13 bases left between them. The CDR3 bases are TGTGCCAGCAGCATAATTAGAGGTGGCAATCAGCCCCAGCATTTT. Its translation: CASSIIRGGNQPQHF.

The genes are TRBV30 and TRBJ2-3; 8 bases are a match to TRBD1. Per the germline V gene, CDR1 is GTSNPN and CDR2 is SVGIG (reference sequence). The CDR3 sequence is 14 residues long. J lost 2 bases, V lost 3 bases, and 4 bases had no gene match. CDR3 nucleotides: TGTGCCTGGAGGACAGGGGAATTCACAGATACGCAGTATTTT. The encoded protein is CAWRTGEFTDTQYF.

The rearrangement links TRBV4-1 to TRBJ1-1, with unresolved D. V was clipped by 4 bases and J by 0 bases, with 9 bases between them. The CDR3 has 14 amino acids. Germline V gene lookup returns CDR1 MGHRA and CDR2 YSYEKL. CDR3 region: CASSPQRMNTEAFF. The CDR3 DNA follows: TGCGCCAGCAGCCCTCAGCGGATGAACACTGAAGCTTTCTTT.

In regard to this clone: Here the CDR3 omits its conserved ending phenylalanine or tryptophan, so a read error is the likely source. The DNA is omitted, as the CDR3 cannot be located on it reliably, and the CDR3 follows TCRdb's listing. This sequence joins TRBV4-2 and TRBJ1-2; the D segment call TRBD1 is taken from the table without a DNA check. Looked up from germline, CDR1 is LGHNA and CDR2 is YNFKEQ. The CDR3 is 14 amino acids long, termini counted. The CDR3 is CASSQFLLPDRGHL.

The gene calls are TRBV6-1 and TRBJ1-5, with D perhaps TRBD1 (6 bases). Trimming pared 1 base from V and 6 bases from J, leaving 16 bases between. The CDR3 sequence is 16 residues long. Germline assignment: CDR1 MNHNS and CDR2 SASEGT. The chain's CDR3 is CASSEDKDRGLQPQHF. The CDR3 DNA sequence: TGTGCCAGCAGTGAAGATAAGGACAGAGGGCTTCAGCCCCAGCATTTT.

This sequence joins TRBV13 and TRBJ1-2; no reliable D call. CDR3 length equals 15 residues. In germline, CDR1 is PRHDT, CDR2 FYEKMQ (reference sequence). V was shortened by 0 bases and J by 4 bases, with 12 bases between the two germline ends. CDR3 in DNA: TGTGCCAGCAGCTTAGGCCGAGGTTCGTCCTATGGCTACACCTTC. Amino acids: CASSLGRGSSYGYTF.

The chain's CDR3 is CASSQENQGNQPQHF. CDR3 coding DNA: TGCGCCAGCAGCCAAGAAAATCAGGGGAATCAGCCCCAGCATTTT. The chain recombines TRBV4-3 with TRBJ1-5; tentatively, D is TRBD1 (6 bases). Germline CDR1 and CDR2: LGHNA and YSLEER. V was clipped by 0 bases and J by 4 bases, with 10 bases between them. This CDR3 comprises 15 residues.

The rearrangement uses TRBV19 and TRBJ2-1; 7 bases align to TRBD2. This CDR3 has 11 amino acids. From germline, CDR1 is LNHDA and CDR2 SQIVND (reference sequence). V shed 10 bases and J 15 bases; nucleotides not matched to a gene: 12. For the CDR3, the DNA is TGTGCCACTGAGGGCGGGAGTAGTCGGTTCTTC. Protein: CATEGGSSRFF.

CDR3 amino acids: CASSPTLDLSSYNEQFF. The CDR3 DNA reads TGTGCCAGCTCACCTACTTTGGACTTGAGCTCCTACAATGAGCAGTTCTTC. The gene calls are TRBV18 and TRBJ2-1; perhaps TRBD2 as D (5 bases). This CDR3 has 17 amino acids. Trimming removed 3 bases at V and 0 bases at J, with 15 bases between. CDR1 is KGHSH, CDR2 LQKENI, per germline.